The entry that follows covers one T cell receptor (beta chain) sequence. What it binds is not known. The V gene lost 0 bases and the J gene lost 12 bases, with 18 bases spanning the gap. The CDR3 length is 14 residues. Per the germline V gene, CDR1 is SQVTM and CDR2 is ANQGSEA. With random hexamers, reverse transcription was performed on about 0.45 to 1 ug of RNA. An immunoSEQ multiplex PCR amplified TCR beta CDR3 over 54 Vbeta and 13 Jbeta. From the immunoSEQ multiplex PCR reads, TCRdb called clonotypes with MiXCR, one entry per CDR3 protein. Of about 190,000 distinct CDR3 sequences listed, approximately 93% are singletons. This entry comes from a study of CD8 T cells in Susac syndrome. Study results and limitations: The study admitted that it had a relatively small number of individuals in its TCR sequencing and HLA analysis.

This chain connects TRBV29-1 to TRBJ2-1; a weak D match, TRBD2 (7 bases). Sequencing was carried out using CD4+ T cells from PBMCs. The clonotype originates from a human donor in good health. CDR3 bases: TGCAGCGTTGAAGATAGGAAAACGGGGGGCCGGCAGTTCTTC. This encodes CSVEDRKTGGRQFF.